This T cell receptor beta chain was retrieved from a study of T cells in Graves' hyperthyroidism and ophthalmopathy. The V segment lost 4 bases and the J segment 0 bases; nucleotides outside the gene matches: 2. The CDR3 sequence is 15 residues long. Germline CDR1 MNHEY, CDR2 SVGAGI. Ophthalmopathy patients showed a Clinical Activity Score of at least 3, NOSPECS grade of at least 4 and duration under 3 months. Regarding the study as a whole: Also found in blood were most expanded thyroid clonotypes above 0.001.

Amplification targeted TCR beta CDR3 regions from RNA transcripts. The HTBI set primed first-round TCR CDR3 RT-PCR. A single record per CDR3 protein comes from TCRdb applying MiXCR to the multiplex PCR reads. Counted here are around 540,000 distinct CDR3 sequences, 15% to 20% occurring once; the ten biggest clones make up around 32%. This clonotype was seen only once. Its antigen remains unidentified. What was sequenced was blood. This receptor was identified in a woman in her thirties with Graves' ophthalmopathy. The chain employs TRBV6-5 and TRBJ1-4; 7 bases map to TRBD1. CDR3 in amino acids: CASSWDRTTNEKLFF. CDR3 coding DNA: TGTGCCAGCAGTTGGGACAGAACAACTAATGAAAAACTGTTTTTT.